This TCR beta chain was obtained from a study of T cell repertoires in cytomegalovirus infection. Looking at the study overall: Indicated by public TCR beta signatures were CMV infection and matching HLA type. Regarding the study as a whole: Individuals carrying CMV plus the relevant HLA were identified by cumulative frequency of public TCR beta families. Across the ex vivo response, the dominant clonotypes were HLA-C-restricted CMV-specific TCR beta clonotypes.

One entry per CDR3 protein, called by TCRdb with MiXCR from the reads. This sample carries 900,000 to 950,000 distinct CDR3 sequences, about a third of them seen once, and the ten largest clones take under 15%. There are many counts of this clonotype. Its antigen is not identified. Germline V gives CDR1 SGHVS, CDR2 FQNEAQ. CDR3 length: 19 amino acids. V lost 2 bases, J lost 1 base, and 9 bases stayed unmatched. The receptor was isolated from a human donor in good health (CMV status not recorded). Some clones in this sample may be carry-over from other donors' samples. This sequence joins TRBV7-8 and TRBJ2-2; the match to TRBD2 covers 11 bases. This material consisted of cultured CD8+ T cells from PBMCs, taken from culture after CMV antigen stimulation. The CDR3 protein is CASSLPTSGDLENTGELFF. CDR3 in DNA: TGTGCCAGCAGCTTACCGACTAGCGGGGACCTCGAGAACACCGGGGAGCTGTTTTTT.